The entry below gives a single T cell receptor (beta chain) sequence along with its context. The donors were in the approximately 130-subject validation cohort, distinct from the roughly 600-subject first cohort. These data belong to a study of cytomegalovirus exposure and HLA in healthy donors. Study background: The same platform was used for the approximately 120 validation repertoires as for the approximately 730 first-cohort repertoires, as reported in a later analysis.

Profiled with immunoSEQ multiplex PCR; TCRdb holds only in-frame clones, not every one. The table includes 100,000 to 120,000 clones, roughly nine tenths detected once. Sequencing was performed on PBMCs. This clonotype originated in a woman between 18 and 30 years old in good health and CMV-seronegative.

CDR3 sequence (DNA): TGTGCCAGCAGCTTCACCGGGACAGGGGATGCTTTCTTT. Translated, it gives CASSFTGTGDAFF. This sequence joins TRBV7-3 and TRBJ1-1, with TRBD1 matching 10 bases. V lost 3 bases, J lost 11 bases, and 6 bases stayed unmatched. The CDR3 has 13 residues. CDR1 is SGHTA and CDR2 is FQGTGA in the germline V gene.